The sequence of this T cell receptor (beta chain) was determined in a study of response to subunit inactivated influenza vaccine. Study-level findings and limits: Authors proposed each seasonal influenza vaccination draws in few new T cells.

Concerning this clonotype itself: Its cognate antigen is unknown.

The CDR3 sequence is 15 residues long. The V gene's germline CDR1 is MNHNS and CDR2 SASEGT. Germline trimming cut 6 bases from V and 2 bases from J; bases unmatched to any gene: 9. TCRdb itself ran the RT-PCR reads through MiXCR, one entry per CDR3 protein. The table has about 500,000 distinct CDR3 sequences, 16% seen once. The receptor's source is a man between 50 and 75 years old who received an inactivated influenza vaccine. The source was CD4+ T cells sorted from PBMCs, collected roughly 24 months after vaccination. The chain links TRBV6-1 to TRBJ2-7; TRBD1 agrees at 8 bases. DNA for the CDR3: TGTGCCAGCAGGGCTGGACAGGGCTTAACCTACGAGCAGTACTTC. It yields the protein CASRAGQGLTYEQYF.